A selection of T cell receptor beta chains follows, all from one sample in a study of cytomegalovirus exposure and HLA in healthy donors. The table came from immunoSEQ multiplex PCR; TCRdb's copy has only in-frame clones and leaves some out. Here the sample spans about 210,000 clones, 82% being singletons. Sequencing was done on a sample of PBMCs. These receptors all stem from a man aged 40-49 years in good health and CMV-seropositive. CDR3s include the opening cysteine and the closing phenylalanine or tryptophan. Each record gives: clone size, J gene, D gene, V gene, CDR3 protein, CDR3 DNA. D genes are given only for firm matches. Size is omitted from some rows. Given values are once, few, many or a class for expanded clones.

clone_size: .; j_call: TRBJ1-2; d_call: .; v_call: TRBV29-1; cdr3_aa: CSVDSGFGYTF; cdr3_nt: TGCAGCGTTGACTCGGGGTTTGGCTACACCTTC
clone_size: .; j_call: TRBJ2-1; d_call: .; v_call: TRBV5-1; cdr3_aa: CASSSDSSYNEQFF; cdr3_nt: TGCGCCAGCAGCTCCGACAGTTCCTACAATGAGCAGTTCTTC
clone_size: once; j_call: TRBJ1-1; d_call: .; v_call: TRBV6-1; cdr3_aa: CASGSPPGNTEAFF; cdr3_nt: TGTGCCAGCGGGTCCCCGCCGGGGAACACTGAAGCTTTCTTT
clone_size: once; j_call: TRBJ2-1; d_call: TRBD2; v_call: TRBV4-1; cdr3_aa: CASSSRDVLAGVNEQFF; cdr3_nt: TGCGCCAGCAGCTCTAGAGATGTCCTAGCGGGAGTCAATGAGCAGTTCTTC
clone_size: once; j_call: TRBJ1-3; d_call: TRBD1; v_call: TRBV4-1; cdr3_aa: CASSHPGQQGNTIYF; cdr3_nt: TGCGCCAGCAGCCATCCGGGACAGCAAGGAAACACCATATATTTT
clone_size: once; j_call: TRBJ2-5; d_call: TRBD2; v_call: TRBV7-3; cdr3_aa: CASSDGAGGWETQYF; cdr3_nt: TGTGCCAGCAGCGATGGAGCGGGAGGGTGGGAGACCCAGTACTTC
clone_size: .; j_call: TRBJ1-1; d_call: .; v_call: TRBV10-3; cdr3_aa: CAISGLMNTEAFF; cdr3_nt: TGTGCCATCAGTGGACTGATGAACACTGAAGCTTTCTTT
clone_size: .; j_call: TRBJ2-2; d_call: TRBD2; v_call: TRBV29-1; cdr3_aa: CSVGAGGGELFF; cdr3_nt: TGCAGCGTTGGGGCGGGAGGGGGAGAGCTGTTTTTT
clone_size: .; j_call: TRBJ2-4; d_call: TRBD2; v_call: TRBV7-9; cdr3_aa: CASSPPGGENIQYF; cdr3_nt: TGTGCCAGCAGCCCACCGGGAGGGGAAAACATTCAGTACTTC
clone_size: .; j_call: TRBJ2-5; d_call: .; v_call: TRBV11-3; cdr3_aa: CASSLERETQYF; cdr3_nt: TGTGCCAGCAGCTTAGAGCGGGAGACCCAGTACTTC
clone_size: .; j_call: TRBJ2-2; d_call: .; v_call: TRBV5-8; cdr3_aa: CASKGGRGIGELFF; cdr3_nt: TGTGCCAGCAAGGGCGGAAGAGGGATCGGGGAGCTGTTTTTT
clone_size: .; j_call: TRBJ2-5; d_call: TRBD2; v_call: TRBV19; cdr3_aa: CASSVTSGKETQYF; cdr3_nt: TGTGCCAGTAGTGTGACTAGCGGGAAAGAGACCCAGTACTTC
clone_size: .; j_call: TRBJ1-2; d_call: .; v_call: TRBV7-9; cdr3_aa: CASSLDEAANYGYTF; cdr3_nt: TGTGCCAGCAGCTTAGACGAAGCTGCTAACTATGGCTACACCTTC
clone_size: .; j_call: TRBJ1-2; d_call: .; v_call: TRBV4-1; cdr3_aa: CASSQGGGVANYGYTF; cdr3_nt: TGCGCCAGCAGCCAAGGAGGGGGGGTTGCTAACTATGGCTACACCTTC
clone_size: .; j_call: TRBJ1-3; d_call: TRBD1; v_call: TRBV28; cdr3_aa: CASSVTGVPGNTIYF; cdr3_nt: TGTGCCAGCAGCGTGACAGGGGTCCCTGGAAACACCATATATTTT
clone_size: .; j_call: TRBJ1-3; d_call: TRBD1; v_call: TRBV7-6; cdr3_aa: CASSSQLQGAGGNTIYF; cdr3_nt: TGTGCCAGCAGTTCCCAATTGCAGGGGGCAGGTGGAAACACCATATATTTT
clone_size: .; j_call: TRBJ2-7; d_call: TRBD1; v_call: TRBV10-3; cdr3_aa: CAIGQGVEQYF; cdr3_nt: TGTGCCATCGGACAGGGGGTTGAGCAGTACTTC
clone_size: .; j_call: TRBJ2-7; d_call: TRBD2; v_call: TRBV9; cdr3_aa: CASSVPAGAGVYEQYF; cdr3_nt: TGTGCCAGCAGCGTCCCAGCGGGAGCCGGGGTCTACGAGCAGTACTTC
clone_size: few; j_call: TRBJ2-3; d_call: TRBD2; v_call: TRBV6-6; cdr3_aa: CAGRTSGSADTQYF; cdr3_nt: TGTGCCGGACGGACTAGCGGGAGTGCAGATACGCAGTATTTT
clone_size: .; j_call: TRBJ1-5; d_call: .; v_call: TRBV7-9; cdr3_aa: CASSLGAYQPQHF; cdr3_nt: TGTGCCAGCAGCTTAGGGGCCTATCAGCCCCAGCATTTT
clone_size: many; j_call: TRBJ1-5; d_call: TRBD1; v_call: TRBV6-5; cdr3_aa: CASRSGQGNQPQHF; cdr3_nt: TGTGCCAGCAGGTCGGGACAGGGAAATCAGCCCCAGCATTTT
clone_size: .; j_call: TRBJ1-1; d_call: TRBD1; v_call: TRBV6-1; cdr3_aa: CASSERQGLNTEAFF; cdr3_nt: TGTGCCAGCAGTGAGCGACAGGGTTTGAACACTGAAGCTTTCTTT
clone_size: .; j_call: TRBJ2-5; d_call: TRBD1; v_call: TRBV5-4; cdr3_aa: CASSFRGLQETQYF; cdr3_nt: TGTGCCAGCAGCTTTAGGGGGCTCCAAGAGACCCAGTACTTC
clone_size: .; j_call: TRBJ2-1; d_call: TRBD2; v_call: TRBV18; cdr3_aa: CASSPTSGSLSWDEQFF; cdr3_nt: TGTGCCAGCTCTCCCACTAGCGGGAGTCTCTCCTGGGATGAGCAGTTCTTC
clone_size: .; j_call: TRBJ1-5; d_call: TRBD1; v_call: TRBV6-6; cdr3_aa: CASRRQGSNQPQHF; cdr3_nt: TGTGCCAGCAGGCGACAGGGAAGCAATCAGCCCCAGCATTTT
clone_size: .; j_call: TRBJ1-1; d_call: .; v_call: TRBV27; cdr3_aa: CASRFTVGGEAFF; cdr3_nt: TGTGCCAGCAGATTCACCGTCGGCGGAGAAGCTTTCTTT
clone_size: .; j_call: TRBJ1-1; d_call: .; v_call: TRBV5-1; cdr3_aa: CASTIRGQNTEAFF; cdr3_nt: TGCGCCAGCACTATTAGGGGACAGAACACTGAAGCTTTCTTT
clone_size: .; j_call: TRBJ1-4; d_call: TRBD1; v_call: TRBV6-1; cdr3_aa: CASSEQGARSNEKLFF; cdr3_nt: TGTGCCAGCAGCGAACAGGGGGCGCGGTCTAATGAAAAACTGTTTTTT